The rows below give T cell receptor beta chains drawn from one sample of a study of CD8+CD57+ T cells in acquired aplastic anemia. MiXCR was run by TCRdb on the reads, yielding one entry per CDR3 protein. The data hold 400,000 to 450,000 distinct CDR3 sequences, with 55% to 75% observed a single time. The sequencing input was sorted CD4+, CD8+, or CD8+CD57+ T cells (not recorded which) from PBMCs. The receptors shown here come from a human donor in good health, serving as a control. Each CDR3 is given with its conserved first and last residue. Each record gives: D gene, V gene, clone size, J gene, CDR3 protein, CDR3 DNA. D genes are given only for firm matches. Clone size appears in some rows only: once, few, many, or a class for an expanded clone.

-	TRBV11-1	-	TRBJ2-2	CASSLTGGVTGELFF	TGTGCCAGCAGCCTGACTGGCGGGGTCACCGGGGAGCTGTTTTTT
-	TRBV20-1	once	TRBJ2-6	CSAKQELGTWANVLTF	TGCAGTGCTAAACAGGAACTCGGGACGTGGGCCAACGTCCTGACTTTC
-	TRBV9	-	TRBJ1-3	CASSPGLVDTIYF	TGTGCCAGCAGCCCAGGGTTGGTGGACACCATATATTTT
-	TRBV2	many	TRBJ2-7	CASSWGREQQYF	TGTGCCAGCAGTTGGGGCAGGGAGCAGCAGTACTTC
-	TRBV19	-	TRBJ1-3	CASTLQGVHGYTFGSF	-
-	TRBV10-3	few	TRBJ1-3	CAISVLNTIYF	TGTGCCATCAGTGTCCTGAACACCATATATTTT
-	TRBV11-2	-	TRBJ2-7	CASSPRFSLGDEQYF	TGTGCCAGCAGCCCCCGTTTTAGCCTTGGCGACGAGCAGTACTTC
-	TRBV9	-	TRBJ2-7	CASSVGGTDTQEQYF	TGTGCCAGCAGCGTAGGCGGGACAGATACGCAGGAGCAGTACTTC
TRBD1	TRBV6-5	-	TRBJ1-2	CAISGQGLYYGYTF	TGTGCCATCAGTGGACAGGGCCTTTACTATGGCTACACCTTC
-	TRBV2	-	TRBJ1-1	CASGGEVGLGAFF	TGTGCCAGCGGGGGGGAGGTAGGGTTGGGAGCTTTCTTT
-	TRBV11-3	many	TRBJ2-3	CASSRVADTQYF	TGTGCCAGCAGCCGGGTGGCAGATACGCAGTATTTT
TRBD1	TRBV6-1	many	TRBJ1-4	CASSNRDSGNEKLFF	TGTGCCAGCAGCAACCGGGACAGTGGAAATGAAAAACTGTTTTTT
-	TRBV7-9	-	TRBJ2-7	CASSLVDGSYEQYF	TGTGCCAGCAGCTTAGTGGACGGTAGCTACGAGCAGTACTTC
-	TRBV7-2	-	TRBJ1-6	CASSQSLQGNSPLHF	TGCGCCAGCAGCCAAAGTTTGCAGGGTAATTCACCCCTCCACTTT
-	TRBV20-1	-	TRBJ1-2	CSAGGAVGGYGYTF	TGCAGTGCTGGCGGTGCGGTCGGGGGCTATGGCTACACCTTC
-	TRBV5-1	-	TRBJ2-7	CASSRTGNSYEQYF	TGCGCCAGCAGCCGTACAGGGAATAGCTACGAGCAGTACTTC
TRBD1	TRBV10-3	few	TRBJ1-1	CATDSGTGLNTEAFF	TGTGCCACCGATAGCGGGACAGGGCTGAACACTGAAGCTTTCTTT
TRBD2	TRBV15	-	TRBJ2-5	CATSRDSGETQYF	TGTGCCACTAGCAGAGATAGCGGGGAGACCCAGTACTTC
-	TRBV20-1	-	TRBJ1-2	CSARQGASVGYTF	TGCAGTGCTAGGCAAGGGGCTTCCGTTGGCTACACCTTC
-	TRBV7-2	-	TRBJ1-6	CASSLADTQYFGPLHF	-
TRBD1	TRBV7-2	-	TRBJ1-2	CASSIEGTAGYEQF	TGTGCCAGCAGCATAGAGGGGACAGCTGGTTACGAGCAGTTC
-	TRBV7-8	-	TRBJ1-2	CASSKPELRVETF	TGTGCCAGCAGCAAACCCGAACTCAGGGTTGAGACCTTC
-	TRBV6-1	many	TRBJ2-5	CASRYRTQETQYF	TGTGCCAGCAGGTACAGGACCCAAGAGACCCAGTACTTC
-	TRBV7-6	-	TRBJ2-5	CASGLSSLQETQYF	TGTGCCAGCGGCTTGTCCAGCCTCCAAGAGACCCAGTACTTC
-	TRBV5-1	once	TRBJ2-1	CASSIPPGGNEQFF	TGCGCCAGCAGCATTCCGCCAGGTGGAAATGAGCAGTTCTTC
TRBD1	TRBV12-3/TRBV12-4	-	TRBJ2-5	CAISRDRGTETQYF	TGTGCCATCAGCCGAGACAGGGGCACGGAGACCCAGTACTTC
-	TRBV27	-	TRBJ1-1	CASSWSRDTGAFF	TGTGCCAGCAGTTGGTCTAGGGACACTGGAGCTTTCTTT
TRBD2	TRBV6-5	many	TRBJ2-7	CASTPSGGITYEQYF	TGTGCCAGCACCCCAAGCGGGGGGATAACCTACGAGCAGTACTTC
-	TRBV7-2	-	TRBJ2-3	CASSQRSGGEPEDTQYF	TGTGCCAGCAGCCAAAGGAGTGGGGGAGAGCCCGAAGATACGCAGTATTTT
TRBD1	TRBV7-2	-	TRBJ2-5	CASSLRQGAPGETQYF	TGTGCCAGCAGCCTCCGACAGGGGGCGCCTGGCGAGACCCAGTACTTC
TRBD1	TRBV12-3/TRBV12-4	many	TRBJ2-2	CASSTGTGSAGELFF	TGTGCCAGCAGCACCGGGACAGGGTCCGCCGGGGAGCTGTTTTTT
TRBD1	TRBV12-3/TRBV12-4	many	TRBJ2-7	CASSLRRGTGGYYEQYF	TGTGCCAGCAGTTTAAGGCGCGGGACAGGGGGTTACTACGAGCAGTACTTC
-	TRBV5-1	-	TRBJ2-1	CASSLAPGAGSYNEQFF	TGCGCCAGCAGCTTGGCTCCAGGGGCAGGGTCCTACAATGAGCAGTTCTTC
-	TRBV15	-	TRBJ2-7	CATSRSSGEQYF	TGTGCCACCAGCAGGTCGTCGGGCGAGCAGTACTTC
-	TRBV14	-	TRBJ2-7	CASSQEGLYEQYF	TGTGCCAGCAGCCAAGAGGGACTCTACGAGCAGTACTTC
-	TRBV5-1	-	TRBJ1-1	CASNNQVNTEAFF	TGCGCCAGCAATAATCAGGTGAACACTGAAGCTTTCTTT
-	TRBV20-1	-	TRBJ1-1	CSATTEAFF	TGCAGTGCTACCACTGAAGCTTTCTTT
TRBD2	TRBV7-2	many	TRBJ2-5	CASSSRTSGGETQYF	TGTGCCAGCAGCTCCAGGACTAGCGGGGGCGAGACCCAGTACTTC
-	TRBV29-1	-	TRBJ1-1	CSVDAPRLETLAFF	TGCAGCGTTGATGCACCGAGACTTGAAACTCTAGCTTTCTTT
-	TRBV7-6	-	TRBJ1-2	CASSLAPPRGGGGYTF	TGTGCCAGCAGCTTAGCGCCCCCTCGAGGGGGGGGTGGCTACACCTTC
-	TRBV10-3	-	TRBJ2-3	CATTHSSTDKQFF	TGTGCCACCACACACTCAAGCACTGATAAACAGTTTTTT
-	TRBV12-3/TRBV12-4	-	TRBJ1-6	CASSLSEVFALHF	TGTGCCAGCAGTCTCAGTGAGGTCTTTGCCCTCCACTTT
-	TRBV9	-	TRBJ1-1	CASSVDNLGGEEKNTEAFF	TGTGCCAGCAGCGTAGATAACTTGGGGGGAGAAGAGAAGAACACTGAAGCTTTCTTT
-	TRBV7-2	-	TRBJ2-7	CASSLTRQAWEEQF	TGTGCCAGCAGCTTGACACGTCAGGCCTGGGAGGAGCAGTTC
-	TRBV7-2	many	TRBJ2-2	CASSLYGRANTGELFF	TGTGCCAGCAGCTTATATGGGCGGGCGAACACCGGGGAGCTGTTTTTT
-	TRBV7-2	-	TRBJ1-4	CASSLGASNEQLFF	TGTGCCAGCAGTCTAGGAGCGTCTAATGAACAACTGTTTTTT
TRBD1	TRBV9	once	TRBJ1-2	CASSLTRTGAYGYTF	TGTGCCAGCAGTTTGACCCGGACAGGAGCCTATGGCTACACCTTC
-	TRBV12-3/TRBV12-4	many	TRBJ1-2	CASSLRGGDFRYGYTF	TGTGCCAGCAGTTTACGAGGGGGGGACTTTAGATATGGCTACACCTTC
-	TRBV4-2	-	TRBJ2-3	CASSQAEKGTEYF	TGTGCCAGCAGCCAAGCGGAAAAGGGGACTGAGTATTTT
TRBD1	TRBV7-3	-	TRBJ1-4	CASSILAGGEKLFF	TGTGCCAGCAGCATCCTTGCAGGGGGTGAAAAACTGTTTTTT